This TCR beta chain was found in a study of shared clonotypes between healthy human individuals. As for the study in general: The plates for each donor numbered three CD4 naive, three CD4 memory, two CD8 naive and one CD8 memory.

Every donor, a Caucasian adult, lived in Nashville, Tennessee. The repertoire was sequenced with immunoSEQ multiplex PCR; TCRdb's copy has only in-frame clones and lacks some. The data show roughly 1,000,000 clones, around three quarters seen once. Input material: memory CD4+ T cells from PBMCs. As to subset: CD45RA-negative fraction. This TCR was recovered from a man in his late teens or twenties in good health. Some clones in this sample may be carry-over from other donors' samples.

CDR3 loop: CASSLLTGSTDTQYF. The CDR3 nucleotides are TGTGCCAGCAGCTTGTTAACAGGAAGCACAGATACGCAGTATTTT. The genes are TRBV9 and TRBJ2-3; TRBD1 might be the D (5 bases). The CDR3 is 15 amino acids. Germline assignment: CDR1 SGDLS and CDR2 YYNGEE. Trimming left V 4 bases short and J 0 bases short, with 12 bases between.